The clone carrying this T cell receptor beta chain was recorded a few times. The antigen remains unidentified. Of the isolated RNA, all was reverse transcribed, and so the sequenced material was expressed TCRB transcripts. The assay was immunoSEQ multiplex PCR, and TCRdb's table has in-frame clones only and misses some. The sample has roughly 130,000 clones; about a sixth are singletons. The record originates from a study of beta chain features in type 1 diabetes. Findings and caveats of the study: High TCR expression in some cells could lead to their over-representation in cDNA sequencing. PCR might favor shorter templates, equally in patients and controls. Here, the possible influence of HLA type (on TCRB rearrangement) remained unresolved. Patients with type 1 diabetes showed fewer VDJ junction insertions and more deletions. Among patients with Type 1 diabetes, TCRB CDR3s were moderately but significantly shorter in every one of the four CD4+ subsets.

Germline CDR1 is SGHVS and CDR2 is FNYEAQ. This CDR3 has 16 residues. J gave up 6 bases and V 4 bases, and 12 bases lay outside the gene matches. The receptor's source is a man younger than 40 with type 1 diabetes. The rearrangement joins TRBV7-6 to TRBJ2-1; 7 positions match TRBD1. The source material was central memory CD4+ T cells from blood. The CDR3 region is CASSSSTDRATNEQFF. CDR3 coding DNA: TGTGCCAGCAGCTCAAGTACTGACAGGGCGACCAATGAGCAGTTCTTC.